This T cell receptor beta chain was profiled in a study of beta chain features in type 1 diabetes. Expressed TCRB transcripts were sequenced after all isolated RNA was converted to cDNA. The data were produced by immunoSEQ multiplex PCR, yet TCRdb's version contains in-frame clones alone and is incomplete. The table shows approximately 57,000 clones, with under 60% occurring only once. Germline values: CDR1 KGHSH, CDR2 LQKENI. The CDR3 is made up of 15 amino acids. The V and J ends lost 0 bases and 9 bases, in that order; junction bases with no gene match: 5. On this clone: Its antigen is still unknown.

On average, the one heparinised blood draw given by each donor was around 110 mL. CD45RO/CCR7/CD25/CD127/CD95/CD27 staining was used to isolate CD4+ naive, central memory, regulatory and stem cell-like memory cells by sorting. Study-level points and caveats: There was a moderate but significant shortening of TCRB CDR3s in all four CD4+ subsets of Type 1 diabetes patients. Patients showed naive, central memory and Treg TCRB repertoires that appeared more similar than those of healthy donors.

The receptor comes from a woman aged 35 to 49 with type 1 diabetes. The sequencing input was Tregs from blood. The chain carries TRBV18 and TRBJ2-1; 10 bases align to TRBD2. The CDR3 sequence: CASSPPVASGSEQFF. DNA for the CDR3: TGTGCCAGCTCACCACCGGTGGCTAGCGGGAGTGAGCAGTTCTTC.